This T cell receptor beta chain was observed in a study of radiotherapy plus CTLA-4 blockade in lung cancer. Comments on this clone: The antigen is undetermined.

TCRdb keeps only in-frame clones here, not all; method: immunoSEQ multiplex PCR. The table has over 60,000 clones, more than 85% seen once. Broader study findings: Radiotherapy was combined with ipilimumab, and tumor-derived TCR clones then expanded in blood.

The V end was cut by 5 bases, the J end by 2 bases, with 12 bases between. This CDR3 is built from 14 residues. CDR1 is MDHEN and CDR2 is SYDVKM in the germline V gene. This rearrangement joins TRBV28 to TRBJ1-2; D is uncertain. The starting material was peripheral blood, obtained from a patient treated with radiotherapy plus ipilimumab. The clonotype originates from a human donor with non-small cell lung cancer who had stable disease on radiotherapy plus ipilimumab. CDR3 DNA sequence: TGTGCCAGCAGTCCGCAGATCCCAAACTATGGCTACACCTTC. It translates to CASSPQIPNYGYTF.